The 21 T cell receptor beta chains below were found in one sample sequenced in a study of blood T cell repertoires in COVID-19. Profiling relied on immunoSEQ multiplex PCR, and the TCRdb table lists in-frame clones only, not all of them. The data show 140,000 or so clones, 84% seen once. The sequenced sample consisted of peripheral blood. These receptors were taken from a man under 40 with COVID-19, enrolled during active disease.

The chain joins TRBV7-2 to TRBJ2-1; unclear D gene. Germline lookup yields CDR1 SGHTA and CDR2 FQGNSA. This CDR3 spans 13 amino acids. Deletions cut 1 base from V and 9 bases from J, with 10 bases between. The CDR3 DNA reads TGTGCCAGCAGCTTAGAGCCGCGGCGTGAGCAGTTCTTC. Residues: CASSLEPRREQFF.

The chain uses TRBV5-4 and TRBJ1-1; D gene ambiguous. CDR3 length: 12 residues. Looked up from germline, CDR1 is SGHNT and CDR2 is YYREEE (reference sequence). Trimming left V 9 bases short and J 8 bases short, with 17 bases between. The chain's CDR3 is CATQGGLMEAFF. CDR3 in DNA: TGTGCCACCCAAGGAGGGCTAATGGAAGCTTTCTTT.

This clone occurred once. V usage is TRBV6-5 and J usage is TRBJ1-2; TRBD1 matches 8 bases. The CDR3 is 13 residues long. Germline lookup yields CDR1 MNHEY and CDR2 SVGAGI. The V segment lost 2 bases and the J segment 7 bases; nucleotides outside the gene matches: 3. Written as DNA, the CDR3 is TGTGCCAGCAGTTACCAGGGGGCGGGTGGCTACACCTTC. Translation: CASSYQGAGGYTF.

J is TRBJ1-1 and V is TRBV6-5; a possible D gene is TRBD1 (5 bases). CDR1 MNHEY and CDR2 SVGAGI come from the germline V gene. The CDR3 loop spans 12 amino acids. The V end lost 4 bases, the J end lost 7 bases, and 10 bases lay between the germline ends. CDR3: CASSFRQSEAFF. The CDR3 DNA reads TGTGCCAGCAGTTTTAGACAGAGTGAAGCTTTCTTT.

The rearrangement uses TRBV4-1 and TRBJ2-1; tentative D call: TRBD1 (5 bases). Germline CDR1 and CDR2: MGHRA and YSYEKL. This CDR3 region has 15 residues. Trimming took off 0 bases at V and 6 bases at J, with 12 bases between the two ends. The CDR3 region is CASSQETSRANEQFF. The CDR3 nucleotides are TGCGCCAGCAGCCAAGAAACCTCCAGGGCCAATGAGCAGTTCTTC.

This rearrangement joins TRBV7-6 to TRBJ2-2; 10 bases align to TRBD1. The V gene end was trimmed by 5 bases and the J gene end by 7 bases; junction bases not matched to a gene: 16. The germline gives CDR1 SGHVS, CDR2 FNYEAQ. This CDR3 is built from 18 residues. CDR3 residues: CASSARQKGTGEDGELFF. For the CDR3, the DNA is TGTGCCAGCAGCGCCCGACAAAAGGGGACAGGGGAGGACGGGGAGCTGTTTTTT. The entire variable domain, with the rest obtained from reference TRBV7-6 and TRBJ2-2, is as follows: GAGVSQSPRYKVTKRGQDVALRCDPISGHVSLYWYRQALGQGPEFLTYFNYEAQQDKSGLPNDRFSAERPEGSISTLTIQRTEQRDSAMYRCASSARQKGTGEDGELFFGEGSRLTVL.

V usage is TRBV18 and J usage is TRBJ2-3; no firm D call. CDR3 length: 12 amino acids. Trimming cost V 6 bases and J 2 bases, with 6 bases left between them. Germline V gives CDR1 KGHSH, CDR2 LQKENI. CDR3 amino acids: CASSSNTDTQYF. CDR3 DNA: TGTGCCAGCTCGTCTAACACAGATACGCAGTATTTT.

The chain carries TRBV4-1 and TRBJ1-2, with D possibly TRBD1 on 5 matching bases. Germline V gives CDR1 MGHRA, CDR2 YSYEKL. Trimming stripped 4 bases from V and 1 base from J, with 10 bases between. This CDR3 contains 14 residues. The CDR3 loop reads CASSPSGGNYGYTF. The CDR3 DNA sequence: TGCGCCAGCAGCCCTTCCGGGGGTAACTATGGCTACACCTTC.

V usage is TRBV28 and J usage is TRBJ2-2, with unresolved D. V was shortened by 6 bases and J by 3 bases, with 8 bases between the two germline ends. The CDR3 runs 13 residues. Germline CDR1 is MDHEN and CDR2 is SYDVKM. CDR3 nucleotide sequence: TGTGCCAGCAGCACTACATACACCGGGGAGCTGTTTTTT. The encoded protein is CASSTTYTGELFF. The full variable domain, in which reference TRBV28 and TRBJ2-2 provide the parts outside the CDR3, is DVKVTQSSRYLVKRTGEKVFLECVQDMDHENMFWYRQDPGLGLRLIYFSYDVKMKEKGDIPEGYSVSREKKERFSLILESASTNQTSMYLCASSTTYTGELFFGEGSRLTVL.

There are a few counts of this clone. J is TRBJ2-5 and V is TRBV2; 9 bases match TRBD2. The germline V gene has CDR1 SNHLY and CDR2 FYNNEI. After removal of 7 bases from V and 9 bases from J, the junction contained 15 bases not matched to a gene. This CDR3 contains 15 residues. In DNA form, the CDR3 reads TGTGCCAGCACGGCGGGAGGGCCCCTGAGGAAGGCCCAGTACTTC. This codes for CASTAGGPLRKAQYF.

The rearrangement joins TRBV13 to TRBJ2-3; perhaps TRBD1 as D (5 bases). Germline V gene lookup returns CDR1 PRHDT and CDR2 FYEKMQ (reference sequence). CDR3 size: 15 residues. With 2 bases removed from V and 3 bases from J, the gap between germline ends came to 12 bases. The CDR3 nucleotides are TGTGCCAGCAGCTTATCGGTCACAGGTACAGATACGCAGTATTTT. It is translated as CASSLSVTGTDTQYF.

The table lists this clone with a count of one. The chain employs TRBV7-9 and TRBJ2-7; the D gene is possibly TRBD1 (6 bases). Germline loops: CDR1 SEHNR, CDR2 FQNEAQ (reference sequence). The CDR3 consists of 14 residues. V lost 2 bases and J 2 bases, leaving 10 bases between the germline ends. The DNA of the CDR3 is TGTGCCAGCAGCTTAACGACAGGTCCCTACGAGCAGTACTTC. It yields the protein CASSLTTGPYEQYF.

The rearrangement links TRBV10-3 to TRBJ2-1, with 8 bases lining up with TRBD2. CDR1 is ENHRY and CDR2 is SYGVKD in the germline V gene. The CDR3 totals 14 residues. V lost 9 bases and J lost 2; bases outside the gene matches: 6. CDR3 bases: TGTGCCATTGCCGGGGGACTAGCCTACAATGAGCAGTTCTTC. Translating it yields CAIAGGLAYNEQFF.

The V and J genes are TRBV7-9 and TRBJ1-3; 10 nucleotides align to TRBD1. Trimming took 4 bases from V and 4 from J; bases not matched to a gene: 4. The CDR3 contains 15 residues. Germline-derived CDR1 and CDR2 are SEHNR and FQNEAQ (reference sequence). The CDR3 DNA follows: TGTGCCAGCAGCTCGGGACAGGGGAACGGAAACACCATATATTTT. Translated, it gives CASSSGQGNGNTIYF.

The genes are TRBV3-1 (or the pseudogene TRBV3-2) and TRBJ2-7, with TRBD1 as a possible D gene (6 bases). CDR1 is LGHDT and CDR2 is YNNKEL in the germline V gene (reference sequence). V shed 0 bases and J shed 4 bases, with 7 bases lying between them. The CDR3 extends over 13 amino acids. CDR3 sequence: CASSQDDRYEQYF. The CDR3 nucleotides read TGTGCCAGCAGCCAAGACGACAGGTACGAGCAGTACTTC.

The chain is built from TRBV12-3 or TRBV12-4 and TRBJ2-7; 8 positions match TRBD2. CDR3 size: 12 residues. V lost 5 bases and J lost 6; bases outside the gene matches: 3. The CDR3 spells CASSRGGGEQYF. CDR3 in DNA: TGTGCCAGCAGTCGGGGGGGAGGCGAGCAGTACTTC.

V gene TRBV28 combines with J gene TRBJ2-1; D might be TRBD1 (6 bases). The CDR3 length is 13 residues. Trimming pared 3 bases from V and 8 bases from J, leaving 11 bases between. The germline gives CDR1 MDHEN, CDR2 SYDVKM. For the CDR3, the DNA is TGTGCCAGCAGTTTGGGGGCGTTGGATGAGCAGTTCTTC. The encoded protein is CASSLGALDEQFF.

This rearrangement joins TRBV4-2 to TRBJ1-2, with D possibly TRBD1 on 6 matching bases. Germline lookup yields CDR1 LGHNA and CDR2 YNFKEQ. The CDR3 sequence is 16 residues long. Trimming pared 0 bases from V and 8 bases from J, leaving 19 bases between. The CDR3 spells CASSQDRGGVEDGYTF. The CDR3 DNA follows: TGTGCCAGCAGCCAAGATCGAGGGGGAGTGGAGGACGGCTACACCTTC.

The chain links TRBV28 to TRBJ1-2, with 11 bases lining up with TRBD1. V was pared by 6 bases and J by 4 bases, with 22 bases of the junction left unmatched. CDR1 and CDR2 (germline): MDHEN, SYDVKM. CDR3 size: 20 residues. The CDR3: CASSPLSLGTGGHPFYGYTF. In DNA form, the CDR3 reads TGTGCCAGCAGCCCGCTGTCCTTAGGGACAGGGGGGCACCCTTTCTATGGCTACACCTTC.

This clone was seen more than once but under ten times. The gene calls are TRBV2 and TRBJ2-7, with TRBD2 identical over 7 bases. With 2 bases clipped from V and 6 bases from J, the junction kept 7 bases outside the gene matches. The length of the CDR3 is 14 residues. Germline V lookup: CDR1 SNHLY, CDR2 FYNNEI. CDR3 in DNA: TGTGCCAGCAGTGAATCCGCGGGAGTATCCGAGCAGTACTTC. Translated: CASSESAGVSEQYF.

The V and J genes are TRBV3-1 (or the pseudogene TRBV3-2) and TRBJ2-5, with D maybe TRBD2 (5 bases). The CDR3 runs 15 residues. Trimming left V 0 bases short and J 4 bases short, with 12 bases between. CDR1 is LGHDT and CDR2 is YNNKEL in the germline V gene (reference sequence). CDR3 DNA: TGTGCCAGCAGCCAAGAGAGGGTAAGAAGAGAGACCCAGTACTTC. Protein product: CASSQERVRRETQYF.